The 32 T cell receptor beta chains below come from one sample, sequenced in a study of vaccination and CD4 T cells after COVID-19. Treatment defined: roughly ten-day PBMC culture with coronavirus spike peptide pools or control peptides (ViraFEST assay). The antigens for these receptors are not known. The Oncomine TCR Beta short-read assay was what sequenced the DNA obtained from cultured CD4+ T cells. TCRdb reanalysed the PCR reads using MiXCR and keeps one entry per CDR3 protein. The sample holds some 9,000 distinct CDR3 sequences, roughly 70% seen once. The specimen sequenced was CD4+ T cells from blood, cultured in vitro. The receptor source for this set is a human donor who had recovered from COVID-19.

This clonotype has just a few counts. The V gene is TRBV10-3, the J gene TRBJ2-7; D is ambiguous. The CDR3 is 12 residues long. With 3 bases removed from V and 5 bases from J, the gap between germline ends came to 8 bases. Germline V gene data show CDR1 as ENHRY and CDR2 as SYGVKD. The CDR3 DNA reads TGTGCCATCAGTGACAACACCCACGAGCAGTACTTC. Translated: CAISDNTHEQYF.

The genes are TRBV20-1 and TRBJ2-7, with a tentative D call TRBD2 (7 bases). Trimming pared 2 bases from V and 6 bases from J, leaving 20 bases between. The CDR3 extends over 15 amino acids. CDR1 and CDR2 (germline): DFQATT, SNEGSKA (reference sequence). CDR3 sequence: CSARNRAAGVVEQYF. The CDR3 DNA follows: TGCAGTGCTAGAAACAGGGCGGCGGGAGTTGTCGAGCAGTACTTC.

This clonotype has a handful of counts. The genes are TRBV6-1 and TRBJ2-2, with 7 bases fitting TRBD1. The CDR3 sequence is 14 residues long. V shed 7 bases and J 7 bases; nucleotides not matched to a gene: 9. Germline lookup yields CDR1 MNHNS and CDR2 SASEGT. The CDR3 DNA sequence: TGTGCCAGCACTCGACAGGGAGAGGTCGGGGAGCTGTTTTTT. Its protein is CASTRQGEVGELFF.

Here the CDR3 DNA reads TGTGCCAGCAGTTACCGGGCGGGGGCCTACACCGGGGAGCTGTTTTTT. This encodes CASSYRAGAYTGELFF. The chain links TRBV6-2 or TRBV6-3 to TRBJ2-2, with D possibly being TRBD2 (7 bases). The CDR3 runs 16 residues. Germline lookup yields CDR1 MNHEY and CDR2 SVGEGT. The V end was cut by 2 bases, the J end by 3 bases, with 13 bases between.

The table lists this clonotype with a few counts. V is TRBV20-1 and J is TRBJ1-6; TRBD1 might be the D (5 bases). CDR3 length: 15 residues. Germline CDR1 and CDR2: DFQATT and SNEGSKA (reference sequence). Deletions cut 4 bases from V and 5 bases from J, with 15 bases between. The CDR3 region is CSATGRNTNNSPLHF. The CDR3 nucleotides read TGCAGTGCTACGGGACGGAACACGAATAATTCACCCCTCCACTTT.

The CDR3 DNA is TGTGCCAGCAGTGTCCCCCGGACAGGGGGTACCCCCTACACCGGGGAGCTGTTTTTT. This encodes CASSVPRTGGTPYTGELFF. V usage is TRBV2 and J usage is TRBJ2-2; 10 bases match TRBD1. The ends lost 4 bases at V and 3 bases at J; junction bases unmatched: 14. This CDR3 region has 19 residues. CDR1 and CDR2 from the germline V gene are SNHLY and FYNNEI.

The V call is TRBV10-3, the J call TRBJ2-2; a weak D match, TRBD2 (5 bases). The CDR3 has 15 residues. Trimming left V 4 bases short and J 4 bases short, with 13 bases between. Germline CDR1 is ENHRY and CDR2 is SYGVKD. As DNA, the CDR3 is TGTGCCATCAGTGGGCTAGAGGGTAGCACCGGGGAGCTGTTTTTT. Amino acids: CAISGLEGSTGELFF.

The chain combines TRBV27 with TRBJ1-6; D is unresolved. CDR1 is MNHEY, CDR2 SMNVEV, per germline (reference sequence). The CDR3 runs 15 residues. With 4 bases removed from V and 4 bases from J, the gap between germline ends came to 11 bases. This chain's CDR3 is CASSSSTRYNSPLHF. CDR3 DNA sequence: TGTGCCAGCAGTTCCTCGACACGGTATAATTCACCCCTCCACTTT.

The CDR3 bases are TGCAGTGCTAGGGGGGCAGGGGGAGGCGAGACCCAGTACTTC. Amino acid sequence: CSARGAGGGETQYF. V is TRBV20-1 and J is TRBJ2-5; D is possibly TRBD1 (7 bases). Germline V gene sequence: CDR1 DFQATT, CDR2 SNEGSKA (reference sequence). The CDR3 is 14 amino acids. Trimming took off 3 bases at V and 5 bases at J, with 16 bases between the two ends.

This chain connects TRBV11-2 to TRBJ2-7, with D possibly called TRBD1 or TRBD2 (6 bases each). The CDR3 consists of 15 residues. The V gene lost 4 bases and the J gene lost 2 bases, with 15 bases spanning the gap. Germline loops: CDR1 SGHAT, CDR2 FQNNGV. CDR3 sequence reads: CASSSLGGGTYEQYF. The CDR3 DNA follows: TGTGCCAGCAGCTCCCTCGGAGGGGGGACCTACGAGCAGTACTTC.

As concerns this clonotype: At one end, the junction sequence differs from germline, possibly due to a read error. The J gene is TRBJ1-5, the V gene TRBV19, with D tentatively TRBD1 (5 bases). Germline CDR1 LNHDA, CDR2 SQIVND (reference sequence). This CDR3 is built from 14 residues. CDR3 protein: CASSKPADSQAQHF. Written as DNA, the CDR3 is TGTGCCAGTTCTAAACCCGCCGACAGTCAGGCCCAGCATTTT.

The chain employs TRBV11-2 and TRBJ2-6; D possibly corresponds to TRBD1 (5 bases). The CDR3 is 18 amino acids. The germline gives CDR1 SGHAT, CDR2 FQNNGV. Trimming stripped 6 bases from V and 3 bases from J, with 21 bases between. CDR3 DNA sequence: TGTGCCAGCAGACCAGACAGCTTAGGGGTGTTTGGGGCCAACGTCCTGACTTTC. Encoded protein: CASRPDSLGVFGANVLTF.

This rearrangement joins TRBV2 to TRBJ1-1; maybe TRBD1 (6 bases). The CDR3 consists of 17 residues. V was trimmed by 5 bases and J by 0 bases, leaving 19 bases between them. CDR1 is SNHLY, CDR2 FYNNEI, per germline. The CDR3 region has the DNA TGTGCCAGCAGTTATTATAAGTCAGGGGTCTTGAACACTGAAGCTTTCTTT. Translation gives CASSYYKSGVLNTEAFF.

V is TRBV11-3 and J is TRBJ2-5, with D perhaps matching TRBD2 (6 bases). The germline CDR1 and CDR2 sequences are SGHNT and YENEEA. V lost 4 bases, J lost 2 bases, and 17 bases lay in between. The CDR3 is 16 amino acids. The CDR3 coding sequence is TGTGCCAGCAGCTCCCGGGACTGGACTATTCAAGAGACCCAGTACTTC. As protein: CASSSRDWTIQETQYF.

This clonotype was seen just once. The chain carries TRBV19 and TRBJ1-4; the D gene is possibly TRBD1 (5 bases). The CDR3 covers 15 residues. V shed 3 bases and J shed 3 bases, with 11 bases lying between them. Germline loops: CDR1 LNHDA, CDR2 SQIVND (reference sequence). The CDR3 loop reads CASSIGLGANEKLFF. CDR3 nucleotide sequence: TGTGCCAGTAGTATCGGTCTGGGGGCTAATGAAAAACTGTTTTTT. The full variable domain, rest sourced from reference TRBV19 and TRBJ1-4, is DGGITQSPKYLFRKEGQNVTLSCEQNLNHDAMYWYRQDPGQGLRLIYYSQIVNDFQKGDIAEGYSVSREKKESFPLTVTSAQKNPTAFYLCASSIGLGANEKLFFGSGTQLSVL.

The chain couples TRBV27 to TRBJ2-2, with 16 positions matching TRBD2. V was pared by 6 bases and J by 5 bases, with 9 bases of the junction left unmatched. This CDR3 has 18 amino acids. Germline-derived CDR1 and CDR2 are MNHEY and SMNVEV (reference sequence). CDR3 region: CASRPGLAGGRQTGELFF. CDR3 bases: TGTGCCAGCAGACCGGGACTAGCGGGGGGGCGGCAAACCGGGGAGCTGTTTTTT.

The chain links TRBV27 to TRBJ1-1; no definite D call. The CDR3 is 15 amino acids. V was pared by 7 bases and J by 1 base, with 16 bases between. CDR1 is MNHEY, CDR2 SMNVEV, per germline (reference sequence). CDR3 loop: CASNHLVPENTEAFF. Here the CDR3 DNA reads TGTGCCAGCAACCACCTTGTACCCGAGAACACTGAAGCTTTCTTT.

The chain recombines TRBV19 with TRBJ1-2; D gene unclear. The V gene lost 5 bases and the J gene lost 8 bases, with 15 bases spanning the gap. The CDR3 is 13 amino acids. Germline loops: CDR1 LNHDA, CDR2 SQIVND (reference sequence). CDR3 region: CASSFGLAGGYTF. CDR3 in DNA: TGTGCCAGTAGTTTCGGCCTCGCCGGGGGCTACACCTTC.

This sequence joins TRBV10-3 and TRBJ1-2; D remains unclear. The ends were cut back, 0 bases at V and 0 bases at J, with 2 bases in the middle. The CDR3 loop spans 13 amino acids. Germline loops: CDR1 ENHRY, CDR2 SYGVKD. The CDR3 reads CAISESANYGYTF. CDR3 DNA sequence: TGTGCCATCAGTGAGTCTGCTAACTATGGCTACACCTTC.

CDR3 in amino acids: CSALLAPQETQYF. CDR3 sequence (DNA): TGCAGTGCATTACTAGCGCCTCAAGAGACCCAGTACTTC. The chain recombines TRBV20-1 with TRBJ2-5; 7 bases are a match to TRBD2. V lost 6 bases and J lost 2; bases outside the gene matches: 6. Germline assignment: CDR1 DFQATT and CDR2 SNEGSKA (reference sequence). This CDR3 spans 13 amino acids.

This clonotype appeared a few times. The chain has TRBV7-8 and TRBJ1-1, with a possible D match to TRBD1 (6 bases). CDR1 is SGHVS, CDR2 FQNEAQ, per germline. There are 15 residues in the CDR3. Between the trimmed V and J ends, which lost 1 base and 4 bases, there was a span of 13 bases. The CDR3 DNA is TGTGCCAGCAGCTTAGAGGGGGGCTGGAGCACTGAAGCTTTCTTT. Amino acids: CASSLEGGWSTEAFF.

The chain joins TRBV19 to TRBJ2-7; TRBD2 matches 10 bases. Trimming removed 0 bases from V and 4 bases from J; junction bases left unmatched: 12. The CDR3 sequence is 18 residues long. Germline lookup yields CDR1 LNHDA and CDR2 SQIVND (reference sequence). CDR3 sequence (DNA): TGTGCCAGTAGTATAGACGAATTATCAGCGGGAGGGCCGTACGAGCAGTACTTC. It is translated as CASSIDELSAGGPYEQYF.

The chain recombines TRBV2 with TRBJ2-7; no clear D. The V and J ends lost 4 bases and 2 bases respectively, with 12 bases between them. Germline CDR1 SNHLY, CDR2 FYNNEI. This CDR3 comprises 14 residues. The CDR3 sequence: CASSVKYGPYEQYF. In DNA, the CDR3 is TGTGCCAGCAGTGTCAAGTATGGGCCCTACGAGCAGTACTTC.

This clonotype was recorded a few times. The genes are TRBV7-6 and TRBJ1-6, with no clear D. V was trimmed by 5 bases and J by 8 bases, leaving 19 bases between them. This CDR3 region has 16 residues. The germline gives CDR1 SGHVS, CDR2 FNYEAQ. The CDR3 DNA reads as TGTGCCAGCAGCCCCCACTCGAGTGCTCGGGATTCACCCCTCCACTTT. Its protein product is CASSPHSSARDSPLHF. The whole variable domain, remainder taken from reference TRBV7-6 and TRBJ1-6, is GAGVSQSPRYKVTKRGQDVALRCDPISGHVSLYWYRQALGQGPEFLTYFNYEAQQDKSGLPNDRFSAERPEGSISTLTIQRTEQRDSAMYRCASSPHSSARDSPLHFGNGTRLTVT.

J is TRBJ1-2 and V is TRBV24-1; the D is unclear. This CDR3 contains 15 residues. Germline CDR1 is KGHDR and CDR2 is SFDVKD. Trimming took off 2 bases at V and 8 bases at J, with 17 bases between the two ends. The CDR3 DNA is TGTGCCACCAGTGATTCGAGGTGGAGCGGGCAAGGCTACACCTTC. This encodes CATSDSRWSGQGYTF.

V gene TRBV24-1 combines with J gene TRBJ2-2; TRBD1 might be the D (7 bases). V lost 7 bases and J 4 bases, leaving 12 bases between the germline ends. Germline CDR1 is KGHDR and CDR2 is SFDVKD. The CDR3 spans 14 residues. The CDR3 here is CATSRQGGTGELFF. The CDR3 nucleotides read TGTGCCACCAGCAGACAGGGAGGCACCGGGGAGCTGTTTTTT.

This clonotype was seen only once. In nucleotides, the CDR3 is TGTGCCAGCAGTTACTCAGGCAGAAACTATGGCTACACCTTC. Translating it yields CASSYSGRNYGYTF. The chain joins TRBV6-5 to TRBJ1-2; D unresolved. Germline assignment: CDR1 MNHEY and CDR2 SVGAGI. There are 14 residues in the CDR3. Trimming left V 0 bases short and J 2 bases short, with 7 bases between.

This clonotype has only a few counts. V is TRBV20-1 and J is TRBJ1-6; 9 positions agree with TRBD1. This CDR3 contains 16 residues. Per the germline V gene, CDR1 is DFQATT and CDR2 is SNEGSKA (reference sequence). V lost 5 bases, J lost 4 bases, and 9 bases stayed unmatched. The CDR3 DNA sequence: TGCAGTGCTGGACCAACAGGGGGCGCATATAATTCACCCCTCCACTTT. Amino acid sequence: CSAGPTGGAYNSPLHF.

This chain connects TRBV21-1 to TRBJ1-1; the DNA was not used to check the table's D call, TRBD1. TRBV21-1 is labeled a pseudogene. CDR3 length: 17 amino acids. The CDR3 protein is CASSKAGRVFGDTEAFF. The CDR3 DNA sequence: TGTGCCAGCAGCAAGGCAGGGCGGGTGTTCGGCGACACTGAAGCTTTCTTT.

This chain uses TRBV20-1 with TRBJ1-3; no definite D call. V was cut by 6 bases and J by 0 bases, with 9 bases left in between. Germline lookup yields CDR1 DFQATT and CDR2 SNEGSKA (reference sequence). The length of the CDR3 is 13 residues. CDR3: CSAQTFSGNTIYF. In DNA, the CDR3 is TGCAGTGCGCAAACCTTCTCTGGAAACACCATATATTTT.

Written as DNA, the CDR3 is TGTGCCAGCAACCCACGGGGGGCCAATCAGCCCCAGCATTTT. Protein: CASNPRGANQPQHF. J is TRBJ1-5 and V is TRBV7-8; the D gene is possibly TRBD1 (6 bases). CDR1 and CDR2 from the germline V gene are SGHVS and FQNEAQ. The CDR3 consists of 14 residues. Trimming stripped 7 bases from V and 3 bases from J, with 13 bases between. Full variable domain (rest looked up from reference TRBV7-8 and TRBJ1-5): GAGVSQSPRYKVAKRGQDVALRCDPISGHVSLFWYQQALGQGPEFLTYFQNEAQLDKSGLPSDRFFAERPEGSVSTLKIQRTQQEDSAVYLCASNPRGANQPQHFGDGTRLSIL.

This clonotype was seen more than once but under ten times. This chain links TRBV7-9 with TRBJ2-5; no reliable D call. Germline V gene data show CDR1 as SEHNR and CDR2 as FQNEAQ (reference sequence). Trimming shortened V by 5 bases and J by 2 bases, and 3 bases separated the two germline ends. The CDR3 loop spans 11 amino acids. The CDR3 loop is CASSIQETQYF. The CDR3 coding sequence is TGTGCCAGCAGCATACAAGAGACCCAGTACTTC. The complete variable domain, with remaining parts taken from reference TRBV7-9 and TRBJ2-5, reads DTGVSQNPRHKITKRGQNVTFRCDPISEHNRLYWYRQTLGQGPEFLTYFQNEAQLEKSRLLSDRFSAERPKGSFSTLEIQRTEQGDSAMYLCASSIQETQYFGPGTRLLVL.